Listed here are 19 T cell receptor beta chains from one sample, sequenced in a study of CD8+ T cells in alopecia areata. cDNA prepared by RNA extraction and subsequent reverse transcription served as the template for sequencing. Repertoires were generated with immunoSEQ multiplex PCR, while TCRdb's copy carries only in-frame clones and drops some. The data contain approximately 91,000 clones, roughly two fifths of them seen just once; the ten biggest clones take up 0.79%. The source material was CD4+ T cells sorted from blood. The receptor set was obtained from a human donor with alopecia areata.

This sequence joins TRBV29-1 and TRBJ1-1; 9 bases are shared with TRBD1. This CDR3 region has 15 residues. After removal of 8 bases from V and 4 bases from J, the junction contained 14 bases not matched to a gene. CDR1 and CDR2 (germline): SQVTM, ANQGSEA. CDR3 region: CSTVRLRDRVTEAFF. Written as DNA, the CDR3 is TGCAGCACGGTGCGGTTAAGGGACAGGGTCACTGAAGCTTTCTTT.

Only a few counts were recorded for this clone. The chain is built from TRBV10-3 and TRBJ2-5; D is perhaps TRBD1 (5 bases). Germline lookup yields CDR1 ENHRY and CDR2 SYGVKD. Trimming shortened V by 2 bases and J by 4 bases, and 11 bases separated the two germline ends. This CDR3 contains 14 residues. The CDR3 region has the DNA TGTGCCATCAGTGAGGGGCCAGGGCGAGAGACCCAGTACTTC. Translating it yields CAISEGPGRETQYF.

The gene calls are TRBV7-8 and TRBJ1-2; maybe TRBD1 (5 bases). Germline V gene lookup returns CDR1 SGHVS and CDR2 FQNEAQ. CDR3 length: 13 amino acids. The V gene lost 5 bases and the J gene lost 1 base, with 8 bases spanning the gap. The CDR3 DNA sequence: TGTGCCAGCAGCCGGACAAATAACTATGGCTACACCTTC. It specifies CASSRTNNYGYTF.

This clone was counted only a few times. The V gene is TRBV28, the J gene TRBJ2-6; TRBD2 agrees at 7 bases. With V trimmed by 8 bases and J by 1 base, 2 bases remained unmatched. This CDR3 is 14 amino acids long. In germline, CDR1 is MDHEN, CDR2 SYDVKM. In nucleotides, the CDR3 is TGTGCCAGCCTCGGGGGGTCTGGGGCCAACGTCCTGACTTTC. This encodes CASLGGSGANVLTF.

This clone occurred a few times. This sequence joins TRBV14 and TRBJ2-1; 10 nucleotides align to TRBD2. The germline CDR1 and CDR2 sequences are SGHDN and FVKESK. The trim removed 3 bases at V and 1 base at J, leaving 0 bases unmatched. This CDR3 contains 15 residues. The CDR3 sequence: CASSQTSGSYNEQFF. In nucleotides, the CDR3 is TGTGCCAGCAGCCAGACTAGCGGGTCCTACAATGAGCAGTTCTTC.

The chain couples TRBV11-2 to TRBJ2-1; D is unclear. The CDR3 has 14 amino acids. The germline CDR1 and CDR2 sequences are SGHAT and FQNNGV. V lost 5 bases and J lost 8, with 16 bases in between. This CDR3 is CASSADPLGDEQFF. Written as DNA, the CDR3 is TGTGCCAGCAGCGCCGATCCCCTTGGGGATGAGCAGTTCTTC.

V gene TRBV23-1 combines with J gene TRBJ1-5; no definite D call. TRBV23-1 is treated as an ORF (open reading frame) with a function not yet certain. The CDR3 extends over 13 amino acids. Trimming cost V 0 bases and J 6 bases, with 6 bases left between them. The CDR3 region is CASSQSCGQPQHF. In nucleotides, the CDR3 is TGCGCCAGCAGTCAATCATGCGGTCAGCCCCAGCATTTT.

The genes are TRBV7-3 and TRBJ2-2, with D unclear. Trimming took 3 bases from V and 3 from J, leaving 11 bases between them. Germline CDR1 reads SGHTA; CDR2 reads FQGTGA. The CDR3 has 15 amino acids. The CDR3 sequence: CASSFGSADTGELFF. For the CDR3, the DNA is TGTGCCAGCAGCTTCGGGTCCGCCGACACCGGGGAGCTGTTTTTT.

The gene calls are TRBV5-4 and TRBJ2-1, with a possible D match to TRBD1 (6 bases). Germline-derived CDR1 and CDR2 are SGHNT and YYREEE (reference sequence). V lost 3 bases, J lost 7 bases, and 17 bases lay in between. The CDR3 totals 15 residues. CDR3 region: CASSWGRGSFNEQFF. As DNA, the CDR3 is TGTGCCAGCAGCTGGGGCAGGGGCTCGTTTAATGAGCAGTTCTTC. Supplemented by reference TRBV5-4 and TRBJ2-1, the full variable domain reads ETGVTQSPTHLIKTRGQQVTLRCSSQSGHNTVSWYQQALGQGPQFIFQYYREEENGRGNFPPRFSGLQFPNYSSELNVNALELDDSALYLCASSWGRGSFNEQFFGPGTRLTVL.

CDR3 protein: CASSYDRGRVDQYF. As DNA, the CDR3 is TGTGCCAGCAGCTATGACAGGGGGCGCGTTGACCAGTACTTC. This chain joins TRBV11-2 and TRBJ2-5; TRBD1 matches at 10 bases. CDR1 is SGHAT, CDR2 FQNNGV, per germline. The CDR3 loop spans 14 amino acids. Unmatched junction bases numbered 9, after V lost 4 bases and J lost 10 bases.

CDR3 DNA: TGCGCCAGCAGCCAGGGCAGGGTCGATCCGTCCTACAATGAGCAGTTCTTC. Protein product: CASSQGRVDPSYNEQFF. The chain links TRBV4-1 to TRBJ2-1; a possible D gene is TRBD1 (5 bases). The CDR3 runs to 17 residues. Trimming stripped 3 bases from V and 1 base from J, with 16 bases between. Germline CDR1 is MGHRA and CDR2 is YSYEKL.

This clone was counted only a few times. This chain joins TRBV29-1 and TRBJ1-1; a possible D gene is TRBD1 (5 bases). CDR1 SQVTM and CDR2 ANQGSEA come from the germline V gene. V gave up 7 bases and J gave up 4 bases, with 10 bases separating them. This CDR3 has 11 amino acids. In DNA, the CDR3 is TGCAGCGGCAGGGAGGTCACTGAAGCTTTCTTT. It specifies CSGREVTEAFF. The full variable domain, completed using reference TRBV29-1 and TRBJ1-1, is SAVISQKPSRDICQRGTSLTIQCQVDSQVTMMFWYRQQPGQSLTLIATANQGSEATYESGFVIDKFPISRPNLTFSTLTVSNMSPEDSSIYLCSGREVTEAFFGQGTRLTVV.

The sample holds a few counts of this clone. This chain joins TRBV4-3 and TRBJ1-2; TRBD1 is a possible D gene (6 bases). The V gene's germline CDR1 is LGHNA and CDR2 YSLEER. This CDR3 has 19 amino acids. Between the trimmed V and J ends, which lost 0 bases and 8 bases, there was a span of 28 bases. The CDR3 sequence: CASSQDEDKSGGVSRGYTF. The CDR3 DNA reads as TGCGCCAGCAGCCAAGACGAAGATAAATCGGGGGGCGTATCGCGAGGCTACACCTTC.

CDR3 bases: TGTGCCAGCAGCCCGGGGCCTAACTATGGCTACACCTTC. Translating gives CASSPGPNYGYTF. This sequence joins TRBV7-9 and TRBJ1-2, with D tentatively TRBD1 (5 bases). V lost 5 bases, J lost 0 bases, and 7 bases lay in between. Germline V gene data show CDR1 as SEHNR and CDR2 as FQNEAQ (reference sequence). This CDR3 is built from 13 residues.

The gene calls are TRBV30 and TRBJ2-3; TRBD2 matches 12 bases. Trimming took 2 bases from V and 1 from J; bases not matched to a gene: 4. Germline lookup yields CDR1 GTSNPN and CDR2 SVGIG (reference sequence). The CDR3 contains 16 residues. CDR3 nucleotides: TGTGCCTGGAGTTTAACTAGCGGGGGGCGCACAGATACGCAGTATTTT. Translation: CAWSLTSGGRTDTQYF.

The rearrangement joins TRBV7-2 to TRBJ2-1; D unclear. Deletions cut 4 bases from V and 5 bases from J, with 12 bases between. The germline V gene encodes CDR1 SGHTA and CDR2 FQGNSA. The CDR3 runs 14 residues. CDR3 DNA: TGTGCCAGCAGCTCCTCGCGCGAAAACAATGAGCAGTTCTTC. This codes for CASSSSRENNEQFF.

This chain links TRBV29-1 with TRBJ2-5; 7 nucleotides agree with TRBD2. The V segment lost 5 bases and the J segment 5 bases; nucleotides outside the gene matches: 11. Germline V gene lookup returns CDR1 SQVTM and CDR2 ANQGSEA. The CDR3 loop spans 14 amino acids. This CDR3 is CSVRRAGREETQYF. The CDR3 bases are TGCAGCGTTCGAAGGGCAGGGCGGGAGGAGACCCAGTACTTC.

Only a few counts were recorded for this clone. The J gene is TRBJ2-5, the V gene TRBV29-1; tentatively, D is TRBD2 (6 bases). V shed 7 bases and J shed 10 bases, with 22 bases lying between them. The germline V gene encodes CDR1 SQVTM and CDR2 ANQGSEA. This CDR3 is built from 13 residues. Written as DNA, the CDR3 is TGCAGCGCCCTTCGTGAGAGTGCGGGGATCCAGTACTTC. The encoded protein is CSALRESAGIQYF.

This sequence joins TRBV30 and TRBJ2-7; perhaps TRBD2 as D (5 bases). Germline assignment: CDR1 GTSNPN and CDR2 SVGIG (reference sequence). The CDR3 covers 15 residues. With 1 base removed from V and 0 bases from J, the gap between germline ends came to 13 bases. Here the CDR3 DNA reads TGTGCCTGGAGTGGGAGGTTTGCCAACTCCTACGAGCAGTACTTC. It translates to CAWSGRFANSYEQYF.